The 28 T cell receptor beta chains listed next were all sequenced from one sample in a study of PD-1 blockade in classical Hodgkin lymphoma. Time point meaning: newly diagnosed, previously untreated cHL patient sample. Magnetic negative selection served to purify CD4+ T cells out of PBMCs that had been thawed. TCRdb's table, derived via immunoSEQ multiplex PCR, lists solely in-frame clones and lacks some. The data show 30,000 to 40,000 clones, with approximately 90% seen just once and around 0.2% held by the top ten. Input material: CD4+ T cells from blood. These TCRs come from a human donor with classical Hodgkin lymphoma.

The J gene is TRBJ2-2, the V gene TRBV28; 7 bases are shared with TRBD1. The CDR3 spans 15 residues. The germline V gene encodes CDR1 MDHEN and CDR2 SYDVKM. Unmatched junction bases numbered 6, after V lost 7 bases and J lost 1 base. CDR3 loop: CASTSRTGNTGELFF. As DNA, the CDR3 is TGTGCCAGCACCTCCAGGACAGGGAACACCGGGGAGCTGTTTTTT. Variable domain in full (rest from reference TRBV28 and TRBJ2-2): DVKVTQSSRYLVKRTGEKVFLECVQDMDHENMFWYRQDPGLGLRLIYFSYDVKMKEKGDIPEGYSVSREKKERFSLILESASTNQTSMYLCASTSRTGNTGELFFGEGSRLTVL.

V gene TRBV5-1 combines with J gene TRBJ2-5; 8 bases are shared with TRBD2. V lost 1 base and J lost 0; bases outside the gene matches: 2. This CDR3 has 15 residues. CDR1 and CDR2 from the germline V gene are SGHRS and YFSETQ. The CDR3 loop is CASSLQRGYQETQYF. DNA for the CDR3: TGCGCCAGCAGCTTGCAGCGGGGGTACCAAGAGACCCAGTACTTC. The full variable domain, completed using reference TRBV5-1 and TRBJ2-5, is KAGVTQTPRYLIKTRGQQVTLSCSPISGHRSVSWYQQTPGQGLQFLFEYFSETQRNKGNFPGRFSGRQFSNSRSEMNVSTLELGDSALYLCASSLQRGYQETQYFGPGTRLLVL.

This chain links TRBV29-1 with TRBJ2-5; weak D call: TRBD2 (5 bases). V was pared by 7 bases and J by 7 bases, with 19 bases between. In germline, CDR1 is SQVTM, CDR2 ANQGSEA. The CDR3 runs to 13 residues. The CDR3 nucleotides are TGCAGCGCAACTGCCTCGGGGAAGGTGACCCAGTACTTC. Encoded protein: CSATASGKVTQYF.

This clone was seen only a few times. The gene calls are TRBV19 and TRBJ1-4; TRBD1 matches 9 bases. Unmatched junction bases numbered 3, after V lost 4 bases and J lost 3 bases. Germline V CDR1 and CDR2: LNHDA, SQIVND (reference sequence). CDR3 length: 15 residues. In DNA form, the CDR3 reads TGTGCCAGTAGTACGGACAGGGGTGCTAATGAAAAACTGTTTTTT. Translation gives CASSTDRGANEKLFF. Drawing the rest from reference TRBV19 and TRBJ1-4, the complete variable domain is DGGITQSPKYLFRKEGQNVTLSCEQNLNHDAMYWYRQDPGQGLRLIYYSQIVNDFQKGDIAEGYSVSREKKESFPLTVTSAQKNPTAFYLCASSTDRGANEKLFFGSGTQLSVL.

The rearrangement joins TRBV10-3 to TRBJ1-2; D gene unclear. V dropped 0 bases and J dropped 8 bases, with 10 bases sitting between them. Germline lookup yields CDR1 ENHRY and CDR2 SYGVKD. This CDR3 spans 13 amino acids. The CDR3 nucleotides read TGTGCCATCAGTGAGTCGCAGGTCCCAGGCTACACCTTC. Protein product: CAISESQVPGYTF.

The J gene is TRBJ1-5, the V gene TRBV10-3; D might be TRBD1 (6 bases). The ends were cut back, 10 bases at V and 5 bases at J, with 12 bases in the middle. Germline CDR1 is ENHRY and CDR2 is SYGVKD. The length of the CDR3 is 12 residues. The CDR3 is CATNDRYQPQHF. The CDR3 DNA follows: TGTGCCACCAATGACAGGTATCAGCCCCAGCATTTT.

This clone was recorded once. The V gene is TRBV15, the J gene TRBJ1-1; a possible D gene is TRBD1 (5 bases). Trimming took 4 bases from V and 0 from J, leaving 18 bases between them. CDR1 LNHNV and CDR2 YYDKDF come from the germline V gene (reference sequence). CDR3 length: 17 residues. In DNA, the CDR3 is TGTGCCACCAGCAAAGCAGGGCTCTCCGCTTTGAACACTGAAGCTTTCTTT. It yields the protein CATSKAGLSALNTEAFF.

The V gene is TRBV7-2, the J gene TRBJ2-1; unclear D gene. V shed 2 bases and J shed 3 bases, with 5 bases lying between them. The CDR3 has 13 residues. Germline assignment: CDR1 SGHTA and CDR2 FQGNSA. The CDR3 is CASSLSHYNEQFF. The CDR3 DNA reads as TGTGCCAGCAGCTTATCTCACTACAATGAGCAGTTCTTC.

This chain connects TRBV2 to TRBJ1-2; D uncertain. The V end lost 2 bases, the J end lost 3 bases, and 4 bases lay between the germline ends. Germline V gives CDR1 SNHLY, CDR2 FYNNEI. CDR3 length: 12 amino acids. CDR3 sequence reads: CASSEMDYGYTF. CDR3 bases: TGTGCCAGCAGTGAAATGGACTATGGCTACACCTTC.

The rearrangement joins TRBV2 to TRBJ1-3; maybe TRBD1 (5 bases). Germline V gene lookup returns CDR1 SNHLY and CDR2 FYNNEI. CDR3 length: 15 amino acids. Trimming took off 6 bases at V and 0 bases at J, with 12 bases between the two ends. The CDR3 DNA sequence: TGTGCCAGCAGAGAGCAGGGAGGCTCTGGAAACACCATATATTTT. Translation: CASREQGGSGNTIYF.

The chain employs TRBV29-1 and TRBJ2-7; 9 nucleotides agree with TRBD2. This CDR3 has 15 residues. The V gene's germline CDR1 is SQVTM and CDR2 ANQGSEA. The V and J ends lost 3 bases and 4 bases, in that order; junction bases with no gene match: 10. The DNA of the CDR3 is TGCAGCGTTGATGGGTTTAGCGGGAGCTTGTACGAGCAGTACTTC. Translating gives CSVDGFSGSLYEQYF.

The rearrangement uses TRBV9 and TRBJ2-5, with 8 bases identical to TRBD2. The trim removed 3 bases at V and 3 bases at J, leaving 4 bases unmatched. The CDR3 extends over 14 amino acids. Looked up from germline, CDR1 is SGDLS and CDR2 is YYNGEE. CDR3 loop: CASSAQLAEETQYF. In DNA, the CDR3 is TGTGCCAGCAGCGCCCAACTAGCGGAAGAGACCCAGTACTTC.

The chain is built from TRBV7-9 and TRBJ1-4; a weak D match, TRBD1 (5 bases). Germline V gene data show CDR1 as SEHNR and CDR2 as FQNEAQ (reference sequence). V lost 3 bases to trimming and J lost 6 bases, with 11 bases between them. The CDR3 consists of 14 residues. In DNA form, the CDR3 reads TGTGCCAGCAGCTTCACAGGAGAACATGAAAAACTGTTTTTT. It is translated as CASSFTGEHEKLFF.

The rearrangement links TRBV7-8 to TRBJ1-5; D is undetermined. The CDR3 runs 14 residues. CDR1 is SGHVS and CDR2 is FQNEAQ in the germline V gene. V was trimmed by 6 bases and J by 2 bases, leaving 11 bases between them. The CDR3 nucleotides read TGTGCCAGCAGAGAAGGAAAAGGCAATCAGCCCCAGCATTTT. Protein product: CASREGKGNQPQHF. Complete variable domain (other parts from reference TRBV7-8 and TRBJ1-5): GAGVSQSPRYKVAKRGQDVALRCDPISGHVSLFWYQQALGQGPEFLTYFQNEAQLDKSGLPSDRFFAERPEGSVSTLKIQRTQQEDSAVYLCASREGKGNQPQHFGDGTRLSIL.

The chain recombines TRBV28 with TRBJ1-2; D is ambiguous. V was trimmed by 6 bases and J by 5 bases, leaving 13 bases between them. The CDR3 is 13 residues long. Germline V gene sequence: CDR1 MDHEN, CDR2 SYDVKM. The CDR3 is CASSLVALYGYTF. The CDR3 DNA reads TGTGCCAGCAGCCTGGTAGCTCTTTATGGCTACACCTTC.

The rearrangement joins TRBV19 to TRBJ1-5; no definite D call. Germline assignment: CDR1 LNHDA and CDR2 SQIVND (reference sequence). The V gene lost 6 bases and the J gene lost 0 bases, with 15 bases spanning the gap. The CDR3 extends over 16 amino acids. The CDR3 sequence: CASSLTARNSNQPQHF. CDR3 DNA: TGTGCCAGTAGCCTCACAGCTCGTAATAGCAATCAGCCCCAGCATTTT.

The rearrangement uses TRBV6-1 and TRBJ2-7, with 8 bases matching TRBD1. The length of the CDR3 is 14 residues. The germline V gene has CDR1 MNHNS and CDR2 SASEGT. With 4 bases clipped from V and 4 bases from J, the junction kept 6 bases outside the gene matches. The CDR3 nucleotides read TGTGCCAGCAGTGGTACCCAGGGGGCTTACGAGCAGTACTTC. Its translation: CASSGTQGAYEQYF.

The CDR3, as DNA: TGTGCCAGCAGCGCTACGACTCGGGGTAGAACCGGGGAGCTGTTTTTT. Translation: CASSATTRGRTGELFF. The rearrangement links TRBV9 to TRBJ2-2; D perhaps matches TRBD2 (5 bases). Germline CDR1 and CDR2: SGDLS and YYNGEE. Trimming cost V 3 bases and J 5 bases, with 17 bases left between them. The CDR3 has 16 amino acids.

V and J are TRBV7-9 and TRBJ2-7; 7 bases map to TRBD2. The germline V gene has CDR1 SEHNR and CDR2 FQNEAQ (reference sequence). The ends lost 3 bases at V and 3 bases at J; junction bases unmatched: 5. The CDR3 sequence is 14 residues long. CDR3 nucleotides: TGTGCCAGCAGCTTTGCGGGGGAGAACTACGAGCAGTACTTC. It yields the protein CASSFAGENYEQYF.

This sequence joins TRBV9 and TRBJ1-1, with D unclear. This CDR3 has 13 amino acids. Germline lookup yields CDR1 SGDLS and CDR2 YYNGEE. The V end was cut by 0 bases, the J end by 1 base, with 4 bases between. The CDR3 sequence: CASSVDTNTEAFF. The CDR3 bases are TGTGCCAGCAGCGTAGATACGAACACTGAAGCTTTCTTT.

This rearrangement joins TRBV10-3 to TRBJ2-1, with 10 bases identical to TRBD2. Germline assignment: CDR1 ENHRY and CDR2 SYGVKD. The CDR3 runs to 16 residues. V lost 6 bases, J lost 3 bases, and 8 bases stayed unmatched. The chain's CDR3 is CAISDSSGSVYNEQFF. Written as DNA, the CDR3 is TGTGCCATCAGCGACTCTAGCGGGAGCGTCTACAATGAGCAGTTCTTC.

This clone was detected once. The CDR3 DNA reads TGCGCCAGCAGCTCCCAGGGGTCTGAAAAACTGTTTTTT. This encodes CASSSQGSEKLFF. This chain connects TRBV5-1 to TRBJ1-4; maybe TRBD1 (6 bases). Deletions cut 3 bases from V and 7 bases from J, with 10 bases between. CDR1 is SGHRS and CDR2 is YFSETQ in the germline V gene. CDR3 length: 13 amino acids.

The rearrangement uses TRBV27 and TRBJ1-6, with 7 bases aligning to TRBD1. This CDR3 comprises 14 residues. J gave up 5 bases and V 3 bases, and 1 base lay outside the gene matches. Per germline, CDR1 MNHEY and CDR2 SMNVEV (reference sequence). In nucleotides, the CDR3 is TGTGCCAGCAGTTTTGACAGGGATAATTCACCCCTCCACTTT. It is translated as CASSFDRDNSPLHF.

This clone was detected once. The V and J genes are TRBV29-1 and TRBJ1-2; D is perhaps TRBD1 (6 bases). The CDR3 extends over 14 amino acids. V shed 4 bases and J shed 7 bases, with 19 bases lying between them. Germline CDR1 SQVTM, CDR2 ANQGSEA. The DNA for the CDR3 is TGCAGCGTTGCCGCCTTGGCAGGGGAGGGTGGCTACACCTTC. Translation gives CSVAALAGEGGYTF.

The gene calls are TRBV7-9 and TRBJ2-7; TRBD2 might be the D (5 bases). The germline V and J ends were trimmed by 5 bases and 0 bases, with 11 bases remaining between them. This CDR3 has 14 amino acids. CDR1 and CDR2 (germline): SEHNR, FQNEAQ (reference sequence). The CDR3 spells CASSPDRGSYEQYF. CDR3 in DNA: TGTGCCAGCAGCCCAGACCGGGGCTCCTACGAGCAGTACTTC.

The chain couples TRBV11-2 to TRBJ1-5; D gene uncertain. This CDR3 has 13 amino acids. Germline V gene lookup returns CDR1 SGHAT and CDR2 FQNNGV. V gave up 1 base and J gave up 5 bases, with 6 bases separating them. The CDR3 region is CASSLVQDQPQHF. The CDR3 bases are TGTGCCAGCAGCTTAGTTCAGGATCAGCCCCAGCATTTT.

The gene calls are TRBV6-1 and TRBJ1-1; 11 bases agree with TRBD1. Germline lookup yields CDR1 MNHNS and CDR2 SASEGT. The V segment lost 1 base and the J segment 2 bases; nucleotides outside the gene matches: 6. The CDR3 is 17 residues long. The CDR3 DNA follows: TGTGCCAGCAGTGAAGGGACAGGGGGCGCAGGAAACACTGAAGCTTTCTTT. It specifies CASSEGTGGAGNTEAFF.

The chain uses TRBV7-8 and TRBJ1-1; 7 bases fit TRBD1. The CDR3 runs to 14 residues. V lost 4 bases and J lost 4; bases outside the gene matches: 6. Germline loops: CDR1 SGHVS, CDR2 FQNEAQ. In DNA form, the CDR3 reads TGTGCCAGCAGCTCTCACGGGACAGTCACTGAAGCTTTCTTT. As protein: CASSSHGTVTEAFF.